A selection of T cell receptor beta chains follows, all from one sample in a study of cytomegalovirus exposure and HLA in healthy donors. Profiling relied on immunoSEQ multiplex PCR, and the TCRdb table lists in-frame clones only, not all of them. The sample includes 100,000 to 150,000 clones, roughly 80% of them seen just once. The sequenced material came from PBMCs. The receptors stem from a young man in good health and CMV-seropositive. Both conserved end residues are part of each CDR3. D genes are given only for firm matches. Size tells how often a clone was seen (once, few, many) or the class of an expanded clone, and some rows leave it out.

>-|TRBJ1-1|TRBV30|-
TGTGCCCTAACAAAAGGGGGAACTGAAGCTTTCTTT
CALTKGGTEAFF
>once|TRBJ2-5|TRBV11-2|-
TGTGCCAGCAGCTTAGGGCGCGGAGGGGCAGAGACCCAGTACTTC
CASSLGRGGAETQYF
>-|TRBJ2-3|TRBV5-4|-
TGTGCCAGCAGCTCCGAGCCCGCTAGCGCCACAGATACGCAGTATTTT
CASSSEPASATDTQYF
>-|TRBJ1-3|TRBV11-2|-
TGTGCCAGCAGCCGCACGGGTTCTGGAAACACCATATATTTT
CASSRTGSGNTIYF
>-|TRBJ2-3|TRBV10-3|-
TGTGCCATCGCTGGGCGGGGAGGTATAAATACGCAGTATTTT
CAIAGRGGINTQYF
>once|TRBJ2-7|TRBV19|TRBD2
TGTGCCAGTAGTATCCGAGCAAGCGGGAGTATCTACGAGCAGTACTTC
CASSIRASGSIYEQYF
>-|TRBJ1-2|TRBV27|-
TGTGCCAGCAGCCAGGACAGATACTATGGCTACACCTTC
CASSQDRYYGYTF
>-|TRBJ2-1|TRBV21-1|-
TGTGCCAGCAGCAATTACTACAATGAGCAGTTCTTC
CASSNYYNEQFF
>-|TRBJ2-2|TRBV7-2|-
TGTGCCACAAAACAGGGCTGGGACACCGGGGAGCTGTTTTTT
CATKQGWDTGELFF
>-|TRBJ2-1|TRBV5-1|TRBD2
TGCGCCAGCAGACTGGATCCGGGACTAGAGGATGAGCAGTTCTTC
CASRLDPGLEDEQFF
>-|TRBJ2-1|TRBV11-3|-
TGTGCCAGCAGCTTAGATTACGGACTTCGCGATGAGCAGTTCTTC
CASSLDYGLRDEQFF
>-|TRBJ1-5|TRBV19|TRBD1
TGTGCCAGTAGTAGCCGGGACAGCGGCAATCAGCCCCAGCATTTT
CASSSRDSGNQPQHF
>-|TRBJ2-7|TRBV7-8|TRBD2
TGTGCCAGCAGCTTAGCATTTATGATCGCTAGCGGGACGTACTACGAGCAGTACTTC
CASSLAFMIASGTYYEQYF
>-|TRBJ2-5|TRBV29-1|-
TGCAGCTCTAGGAGGGCTGAAGAGACCCAGTACTTC
CSSRRAEETQYF
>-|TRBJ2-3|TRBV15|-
TGTGCCACCACCCTGGGAAGCAGGGCCGCAGAGGATACGCAGTATTTT
CATTLGSRAAEDTQYF
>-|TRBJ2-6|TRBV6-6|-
TGTGCCGTGGGGCCTGGGGCCAACGTCCTGACTTTC
CAVGPGANVLTF
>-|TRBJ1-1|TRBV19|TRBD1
TGTGCCAGTACCCCCCGAACGAAACGGGACAGGGTCACTGAAGCTTTCTTT
CASTPRTKRDRVTEAFF
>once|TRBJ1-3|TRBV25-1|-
TGTGCCAGCAGTGAATATCGAGGCAACCGTTCTGGAAACACCATATATTTT
CASSEYRGNRSGNTIYF
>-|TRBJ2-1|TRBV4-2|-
TGTGCCAGCAGCCAAGATACGGGTGGGGGCAGAAGGGGCAATGAGCAGTTCTTC
CASSQDTGGGRRGNEQFF
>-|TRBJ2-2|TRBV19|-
TGTGCCAGTAGTACCATTAGGGGGTCCGGGGAGCTGTTTTTT
CASSTIRGSGELFF
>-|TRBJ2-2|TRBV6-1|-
TGTGCCAGCAGTGAACTCCCAGCGGGTCCACTGACCGGGGAGCTGTTTTTT
CASSELPAGPLTGELFF
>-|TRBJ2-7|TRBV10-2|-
TGCGCCAGCAGTCAGGGATCGTACTACGAGCAGTACTTC
CASSQGSYYEQYF
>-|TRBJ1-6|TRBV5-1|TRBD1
TGCGCCAGCAGCTTGGGGGACAGTGCCCTCCACTTT
CASSLGDSALHF
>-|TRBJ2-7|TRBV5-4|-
TGTGCCAGCAGCTTGTACGGGGCAGGGGACCCCTACGAGCAGTACTTC
CASSLYGAGDPYEQYF
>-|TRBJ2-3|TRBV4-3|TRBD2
TGCGCCAGCAGCCTCCGCGGGGGGGGCACAGATACGCAGTATTTT
CASSLRGGGTDTQYF
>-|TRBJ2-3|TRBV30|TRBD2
TGTGCCTGGAGTGTACTGGGGACTAAATTTGATACGCAGTATTTT
CAWSVLGTKFDTQYF
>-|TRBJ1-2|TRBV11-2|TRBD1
TGTGCCAGCAGCCCGGACTCCGGGACAGATTATGGCTACACCTTC
CASSPDSGTDYGYTF
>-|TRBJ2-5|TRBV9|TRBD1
TGTGCCAGCAGCGCGGGACAGAGCCACTCGGCCCAGTACTTC
CASSAGQSHSAQYF
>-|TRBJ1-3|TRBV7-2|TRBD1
TGTGCCAGCAGCTTATGGACAGGGTTCTCTGGAAACACCATATATTTT
CASSLWTGFSGNTIYF